The clone carrying this T cell receptor (beta chain) was seen a handful of times. The antigen is not known. The sample comes from a study of beta chain features in type 1 diabetes. Study overall: Sorted cells, some 98,000,000 in number, were examined across all samples.

The CDR3 contains 14 residues. J gave up 6 bases and V 8 bases, and 7 bases lay outside the gene matches. Germline V lookup: CDR1 MNHEY, CDR2 SVGAGI. Study-level results: Type 1 diabetes patients had TCRB CDR3s that were shorter (moderately but significantly so) in all four CD4+ subsets. The analysis here could not establish whether HLA type shapes TCRB rearrangement. At VDJ recombination sites, type 1 diabetes patients had fewer insertions and more deleted nucleotides.

All of the isolated RNA was reverse transcribed, so expressed TCRB transcripts were sequenced. Assay: immunoSEQ multiplex PCR; the TCRdb copy retains only in-frame clones and omits some. This sample carries 350,000 to 400,000 clones, approximately 16% of them seen once, and the ten largest clones take roughly 0.017%. This TCR derives from a woman younger than 30 in good health. This chain uses TRBV6-5 with TRBJ1-4, with 9 bases fitting TRBD1. Sample: naive CD4+ T cells from blood. This CDR3 is CASGGQGWYEKLFF. CDR3 bases: TGTGCCAGCGGTGGACAGGGGTGGTATGAAAAACTGTTTTTT.